The present T cell receptor (beta chain) was sequenced within a study of T cell repertoires in cytomegalovirus infection. Whole-study context: Public TCR beta signatures provided an indication of both CMV infection and a matching HLA type.

CDR3 length equals 13 residues. The germline gives CDR1 MNHNY, CDR2 SVGAGI (reference sequence). Between the trimmed V and J ends, which lost 5 bases and 4 bases, there was a span of 11 bases. Study-wide points: Public TCR beta family frequency separated CMV-and-HLA carriers, including in an independent cohort. There were HLA-C-restricted CMV-specific TCR beta clonotypes dominating the ex vivo response.

This clonotype is labeled as medium-sized. Antigen unknown. MiXCR was run by TCRdb on the reads, yielding one entry per CDR3 protein. This table has around 900,000 distinct CDR3 sequences, roughly a third appearing once. The gene calls are TRBV6-6 and TRBJ1-2, with D unresolved. Sequences were derived from cultured CD8+ T cells from PBMCs, sampled from culture after CMV antigen stimulation. The receptor was derived from a human donor in good health (CMV status not recorded). Some clones in this sample may be carry-over from other donors' samples. The CDR3 protein is CASSPPGFYGYTF. DNA for the CDR3: TGTGCCAGCAGTCCCCCGGGATTCTATGGCTACACCTTC.